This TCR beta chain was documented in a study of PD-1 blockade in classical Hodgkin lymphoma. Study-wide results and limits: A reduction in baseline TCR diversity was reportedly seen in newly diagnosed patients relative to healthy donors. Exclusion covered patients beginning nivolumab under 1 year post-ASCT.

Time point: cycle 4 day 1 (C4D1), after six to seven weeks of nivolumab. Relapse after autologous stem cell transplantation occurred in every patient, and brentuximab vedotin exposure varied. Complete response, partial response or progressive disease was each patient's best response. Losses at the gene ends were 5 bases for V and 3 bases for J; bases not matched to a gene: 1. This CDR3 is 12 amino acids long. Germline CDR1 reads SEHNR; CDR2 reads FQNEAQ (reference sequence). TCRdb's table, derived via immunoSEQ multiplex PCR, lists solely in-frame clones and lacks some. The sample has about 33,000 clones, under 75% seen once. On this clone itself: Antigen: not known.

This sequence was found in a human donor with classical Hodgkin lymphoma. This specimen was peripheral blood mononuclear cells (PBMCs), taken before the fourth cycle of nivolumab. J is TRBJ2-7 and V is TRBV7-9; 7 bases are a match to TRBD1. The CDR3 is CASSGDSYEQYF. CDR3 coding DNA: TGTGCCAGCAGCGGGGACAGCTACGAGCAGTACTTC. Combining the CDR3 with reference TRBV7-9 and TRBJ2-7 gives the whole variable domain DTGVSQNPRHKITKRGQNVTFRCDPISEHNRLYWYRQTLGQGPEFLTYFQNEAQLEKSRLLSDRFSAERPKGSFSTLEIQRTEQGDSAMYLCASSGDSYEQYFGPGTRLTVT.